The 27 T cell receptor beta chains reported below all come from one sample, sequenced in a study of post-analysis software for immune sequencing data (dated by TCRdb to 2014 to 2015). What these receptors recognize is not known. Overall study results and their limits: Four or five TRBV segments, including TRBV5-6, TRBV5-1 and TRBV20-1, were significantly more frequent in patients than controls.

Library preparation used PCR. The instrument given in TCRdb is Illumina HiSeq 2500. To reduce PCR and sequencing biases, unique molecular identifiers were incorporated into the TCR beta cDNA libraries. TCRdb handled the public reads itself, with Q25 trimming in fastp and clone calling in MiXCR, and kept productive beta chains. Records with the same CDR3 protein are collapsed into one entry carrying the most frequent genes and DNA. Across this sample there are over 300,000 distinct CDR3 sequences, with roughly 36% seen only once. Roughly 13% of the sample is in the top ten clones. Sequencing input: blood. The receptor set was obtained from a girl between 5 and 17 years old with multiple sclerosis.

This clonotype was counted a single time. This could be a read error, since a much larger clone is one nucleotide away. The chain carries TRBV2 and TRBJ2-7; no reliable D call. V was pared by 7 bases and J by 3 bases, with 13 bases between. Germline CDR1 SNHLY, CDR2 FYNNEI. The CDR3 sequence is 13 residues long. CDR3 DNA: TGTGCCAGCAAAGGCCACTCCCTCTACGAGCAGTACTTC. Translation gives CASKGHSLYEQYF.

As concerns this clonotype: Because it lacks the conserved phenylalanine or tryptophan at the end, this CDR3 is likely a read error. V is TRBV4-1 and J is TRBJ1-1, with TRBD1 as a possible D gene (6 bases). V lost 4 bases and J lost 5, with 26 bases in between. There are 18 residues in the CDR3. Per germline, CDR1 MGHRA and CDR2 YSYEKL. The chain's CDR3 is CASSRKTGLRGTTTEAFL. For the CDR3, the DNA is TGCGCCAGCAGCCGAAAAACTGGACTAAGGGGGACAACGACTGAAGCTTTCTTA.

The rearrangement links TRBV15 to TRBJ2-1; D is perhaps TRBD1 or TRBD2 (5 bases each). The CDR3 sequence is 13 residues long. V was cut by 8 bases and J by 0 bases, with 8 bases left in between. CDR1 LNHNV and CDR2 YYDKDF come from the germline V gene (reference sequence). For the CDR3, the DNA is TGTGCCACCGGGGGTAGCTCCTACAATGAGCAGTTCTTC. Translating it yields CATGGSSYNEQFF.

The chain joins TRBV20-1 to TRBJ2-5; 12 nucleotides match TRBD2. V lost 2 bases to trimming and J lost 4 bases; unmatched junction nucleotides: 5. The CDR3 consists of 15 residues. Germline-derived CDR1 and CDR2 are DFQATT and SNEGSKA (reference sequence). CDR3 amino acids: CSARRLAGVGETQYF. CDR3 bases: TGCAGTGCTAGAAGACTAGCGGGGGTGGGAGAGACCCAGTACTTC.

This clonotype turned up a few times. V gene TRBV6-5 combines with J gene TRBJ2-7; 9 bases are a match to TRBD2. The assigned J gene may be wrong: the sequence end matches TRBJ2-5 better. The CDR3 has 17 residues. Looked up from germline, CDR1 is MNHEY and CDR2 is SVGAGI. The CDR3 region is CASSYSPPGAGGETQYF. The CDR3 bases are TGTGCCAGCAGTTACTCCCCCCCTGGAGCGGGGGGAGAGACCCAGTACTTC.

The chain combines TRBV6-6 with TRBJ1-6; a weak D match, TRBD1 (5 bases). Per the germline V gene, CDR1 is MNHNY and CDR2 is SVGAGI (reference sequence). V lost 6 bases, J lost 11 bases, and 14 bases lay in between. CDR3 length equals 13 residues. CDR3 sequence (DNA): TGTGCCAGCAGGGGACGGGACGCGACACCCCTCCACTTT. It translates to CASRGRDATPLHF.

The V gene is TRBV5-5, the J gene TRBJ2-2; tentatively, D is TRBD1 (5 bases). V was shortened by 4 bases and J by 0 bases, with 13 bases between the two germline ends. The germline CDR1 and CDR2 sequences are SGHKS and YYEKEE (reference sequence). This CDR3 spans 16 amino acids. The DNA for the CDR3 is TGTGCCAGCAGCATCGGACATTTCGCGAACACCGGGGAGCTGTTTTTT. Translating it yields CASSIGHFANTGELFF.

Worth noting for this clonotype: Germline is not matched at one junction end, which may reflect a read error. The CDR3 sequence: CAVSQDSYEQYF. CDR3 DNA: TGTGCCGTCAGTCAGGATTCCTACGAGCAGTACTTC. The chain combines TRBV10-3 with TRBJ2-7; no reliable D call. Germline CDR1 and CDR2: ENHRY and SYGVKD. This CDR3 is 12 amino acids long.

The chain employs TRBV15 and TRBJ2-3; 7 positions agree with TRBD2. Losses at the gene ends were 3 bases for V and 2 bases for J; bases not matched to a gene: 8. Germline CDR1 LNHNV, CDR2 YYDKDF (reference sequence). The CDR3 has 16 amino acids. In DNA, the CDR3 is TGTGCCACCAGCAGGACGCGGGGGAGAGCCACAGATACGCAGTATTTT. Translation gives CATSRTRGRATDTQYF.

Comments on this clonotype: Compared with germline, one end of the junction differs, possibly owing to a read error. The V gene is TRBV4-3, the J gene TRBJ1-4; tentative D call: TRBD1 (5 bases). Per the germline V gene, CDR1 is LGHNA and CDR2 is YSLEER. The CDR3 covers 14 residues. The CDR3 coding sequence is TGCGCCAGCAGCCAAGATCGAGGGCAGGGAAAACGGTTTTTT. Encoded protein: CASSQDRGQGKRFF.

This clonotype came up many times. The CDR3 DNA follows: TGCAGTGCTAGATTGGGGTACGAGCAGTACTTC. The encoded protein is CSARLGYEQYF. The gene calls are TRBV20-1 and TRBJ2-7; D remains ambiguous. Per germline, CDR1 DFQATT and CDR2 SNEGSKA (reference sequence). The length of the CDR3 is 11 residues. The V gene lost 2 bases and the J gene lost 4 bases, with 6 bases spanning the gap.

The sample holds a few counts of this clonotype. The chain links TRBV4-3 to TRBJ2-7, with 11 bases aligning to TRBD2. The CDR3 spans 15 residues. CDR1 is LGHNA and CDR2 is YSLEER in the germline V gene. With V trimmed by 4 bases and J by 2 bases, 4 bases remained unmatched. In nucleotides, the CDR3 is TGCGCCAGCAGCCTGACTAGCGGGGAGGCCTACGAGCAGTACTTC. Translating gives CASSLTSGEAYEQYF.

The rearrangement joins TRBV20-1 to TRBJ1-2; a possible D gene is TRBD1 (6 bases). This CDR3 is built from 13 residues. V shed 5 bases and J shed 2 bases, with 12 bases lying between them. Germline CDR1 is DFQATT and CDR2 is SNEGSKA (reference sequence). The CDR3 nucleotides read TGCAGTGCTGGGGGCGGCGAGAACTATGGCTACACCTTC. Protein product: CSAGGGENYGYTF.

The rearrangement uses TRBV5-1 and TRBJ2-3; D not certain. V was clipped by 0 bases and J by 0 bases, with 11 bases between them. Germline V CDR1 and CDR2: SGHRS, YFSETQ. The CDR3 is made up of 16 amino acids. CDR3 nucleotide sequence: TGCGCCAGCAGCTTGGGACCTCCGTCTAGCACAGATACGCAGTATTTT. This encodes CASSLGPPSSTDTQYF.

V gene TRBV12-3 or TRBV12-4 combines with J gene TRBJ1-1; D is unclear. Trimming left V 5 bases short and J 6 bases short, with 10 bases between. CDR3 length equals 12 residues. CDR3 sequence (DNA): TGTGCCAGCAGTCAAGACTCGGCTGAAGCTTTCTTT. Its translation: CASSQDSAEAFF.

This clonotype was seen a few times. V is TRBV5-1 and J is TRBJ2-1; D is unresolved. The CDR3 runs 15 residues. Trimming pared 0 bases from V and 0 bases from J, leaving 7 bases between. Germline CDR1 is SGHRS and CDR2 is YFSETQ. The CDR3 is CASSLGASSYNEQFF. CDR3 bases: TGCGCCAGCAGCTTGGGTGCCAGCTCCTACAATGAGCAGTTCTTC. Together with reference TRBV5-1 and TRBJ2-1, the CDR3 gives the full variable domain: KAGVTQTPRYLIKTRGQQVTLSCSPISGHRSVSWYQQTPGQGLQFLFEYFSETQRNKGNFPGRFSGRQFSNSRSEMNVSTLELGDSALYLCASSLGASSYNEQFFGPGTRLTVL.

This clonotype was picked up a small number of times. The chain carries TRBV20-1 and TRBJ1-2, with D unresolved. The CDR3 sequence is 12 residues long. Looked up from germline, CDR1 is DFQATT and CDR2 is SNEGSKA (reference sequence). V was pared by 3 bases and J by 8 bases, with 13 bases between. CDR3 protein: CSASSQRWGYTF. CDR3 DNA sequence: TGCAGTGCTAGCTCTCAAAGATGGGGCTACACCTTC.

A word on this clonotype: The junction departs from germline at one end; a sequencing error may be responsible. The rearrangement uses TRBV28 and TRBJ2-2; tentative D call: TRBD2 (5 bases). CDR1 is MDHEN and CDR2 is SYDVKM in the germline V gene. The CDR3 covers 15 residues. CDR3 protein: CASSSRLEPPGERFF. The DNA for the CDR3 is TGTGCCAGCAGTTCTCGACTGGAACCTCCCGGGGAGCGGTTTTTT.

In this sample, this clonotype turned up a few times. This chain joins TRBV10-1 and TRBJ1-2, with D uncertain. The germline V gene has CDR1 WNHNN and CDR2 SYGVQD (reference sequence). Trimming removed 2 bases from V and 0 bases from J, with 10 bases in between. The length of the CDR3 is 15 residues. The CDR3 spells CASSEVEGTNYGYTF. The CDR3 nucleotides are TGCGCCAGCAGTGAGGTAGAAGGAACTAACTATGGCTACACCTTC.

A word on this clonotype: The junction does not match germline at one end; this may be a read error. This rearrangement joins TRBV28 to TRBJ2-7; perhaps TRBD1 as D (6 bases). Germline assignment: CDR1 MDHEN and CDR2 SYDVKM. This CDR3 spans 13 amino acids. In nucleotides, the CDR3 is TGTGCCGGCAGCAACAGGGATGCCTACGAGCAGTACTTC. This encodes CAGSNRDAYEQYF.

The chain is built from TRBV7-3 and TRBJ1-1; D uncertain. In germline, CDR1 is SGHTA, CDR2 FQGTGA. V was clipped by 1 base and J by 3 bases, with 6 bases between them. CDR3 length equals 13 residues. CDR3 bases: TGTGCCAGCAGCTTAAACACCTACACTGAAGCTTTCTTT. As protein: CASSLNTYTEAFF.

The V call is TRBV7-9, the J call TRBJ2-7, with 14 bases lining up with TRBD2. The J call may be faulty, since TRBJ2-5 better matches the DNA end. Germline V lookup: CDR1 SEHNR, CDR2 FQNEAQ (reference sequence). The CDR3 length is 17 residues. The CDR3 nucleotides are TGTGCCAGCAGCTTAACCCCCTGGACTAGCGGGGGGGAGACCCAGTACTTC. Translation gives CASSLTPWTSGGETQYF.

This sequence joins TRBV20-1 and TRBJ2-1; perhaps TRBD2 as D (6 bases). Germline V gene sequence: CDR1 DFQATT, CDR2 SNEGSKA (reference sequence). V was shortened by 1 base and J by 8 bases, with 15 bases between the two germline ends. The CDR3 consists of 14 residues. The CDR3 DNA reads as TGCAGTGCTAGAGCCCCTTGGGGGGATCATGAGCAGTTCTTC. It specifies CSARAPWGDHEQFF.

The chain uses TRBV2 and TRBJ2-3; D perhaps matches TRBD2 (6 bases). CDR1 and CDR2 from the germline V gene are SNHLY and FYNNEI. The CDR3 consists of 14 residues. V lost 3 bases and J 4 bases, leaving 11 bases between the germline ends. The CDR3 reads CASSEGRGPDTQYF. In DNA, the CDR3 is TGTGCCAGCAGTGAGGGGCGGGGCCCAGATACGCAGTATTTT. Supplemented by reference TRBV2 and TRBJ2-3, the full variable domain reads EPEVTQTPSHQVTQMGQEVILRCVPISNHLYFYWYRQILGQKVEFLVSFYNNEISEKSEIFDDQFSVERPDGSNFTLKIRSTKLEDSAMYFCASSEGRGPDTQYFGPGTRLTVL.

DNA for the CDR3: TGTGCCAGCAGCTTCGCCCCAGAGTTTATACAAGAGACCCAGTACTTC. Translated: CASSFAPEFIQETQYF. This chain links TRBV7-2 with TRBJ2-5; D is ambiguous. This CDR3 is 16 amino acids long. V was clipped by 3 bases and J by 2 bases, with 16 bases between them. Germline V lookup: CDR1 SGHTA, CDR2 FQGNSA.

This clonotype was seen more than once but under ten times. V is TRBV5-5 and J is TRBJ2-5; D is perhaps TRBD1 or TRBD2 (5 bases each). The length of the CDR3 is 13 residues. Germline V lookup: CDR1 SGHKS, CDR2 YYEKEE (reference sequence). The V gene lost 4 bases and the J gene lost 5 bases, with 12 bases spanning the gap. CDR3 coding DNA: TGTGCCAGCAGCCTTCAGTGGGGGGAGACCCAGTACTTC. Encoded protein: CASSLQWGETQYF.

This clonotype was counted only a few times. The V call is TRBV29-1, the J call TRBJ2-1; 10 nucleotides match TRBD2. Germline-derived CDR1 and CDR2 are SQVTM and ANQGSEA. The V and J ends lost 6 bases and 6 bases, in that order; junction bases with no gene match: 11. The CDR3 extends over 15 amino acids. CDR3 amino acids: CSVGAPSGGVNEQFF. CDR3 nucleotides: TGCAGCGTGGGTGCCCCTAGCGGGGGAGTCAATGAGCAGTTCTTC.